The 22 T cell receptor beta chains in this list originate from one sample, sequenced in a study of blood T cell repertoires in COVID-19. The table came from immunoSEQ multiplex PCR; TCRdb's copy has only in-frame clones and leaves some out. This sample has about 64,000 clones, with roughly 90% found just once. Sequenced: peripheral blood. The receptors derive from a woman aged 80 or over with active COVID-19.

The chain recombines TRBV2 with TRBJ2-3; possibly TRBD2 for D (5 bases). The germline V gene has CDR1 SNHLY and CDR2 FYNNEI. The CDR3 loop spans 11 amino acids. Trimming pared 8 bases from V and 11 bases from J, leaving 14 bases between. For the CDR3, the DNA is TGTGCCAGCGGGCGCATGAGCGGGCAGTATTTT. Amino acid sequence: CASGRMSGQYF.

This sequence joins TRBV24-1 and TRBJ1-1; D may be TRBD1 (6 bases). The CDR3 sequence is 23 residues long. Germline assignment: CDR1 KGHDR and CDR2 SFDVKD. V lost 8 bases and J 3 bases, leaving 42 bases between the germline ends. The CDR3 region is CATKTPSRPPFAGANHWDTEAFF. CDR3 nucleotide sequence: TGTGCCACCAAGACTCCATCTAGACCTCCGTTCGCAGGGGCGAACCACTGGGACACTGAAGCTTTCTTT.

The V gene is TRBV5-6, the J gene TRBJ2-7; 11 nucleotides line up with TRBD2. V was pared by 5 bases and J by 2 bases, with 6 bases of the junction left unmatched. CDR1 and CDR2 from the germline V gene are SGHDT and YYEEEE. CDR3 length: 15 residues. CDR3 region: CASRRGTSGPYEQYF. CDR3 nucleotides: TGTGCCAGCAGAAGGGGGACTAGCGGCCCCTACGAGCAGTACTTC.

The J gene is TRBJ1-6, the V gene TRBV5-1; D gene ambiguous. The CDR3 covers 14 residues. Looked up from germline, CDR1 is SGHRS and CDR2 is YFSETQ. Trimming removed 0 bases at V and 8 bases at J, with 9 bases between. The CDR3: CASSLETPDSPLHF. The CDR3 bases are TGCGCCAGCAGCTTGGAGACACCGGATTCACCCCTCCACTTT.

The V and J genes are TRBV3-1 (or the pseudogene TRBV3-2) and TRBJ2-3; 9 bases fit TRBD1. The V and J ends lost 6 bases and 1 base, in that order; junction bases with no gene match: 2. Germline V gene data show CDR1 as LGHDT and CDR2 as YNNKEL (reference sequence). This CDR3 has 14 amino acids. The CDR3 nucleotides read TGTGCCAGCAGTCGACAGGGGGGCACAGATACGCAGTATTTT. Protein sequence: CASSRQGGTDTQYF.

In its sample, this clone was seen once. The rearrangement uses TRBV19 and TRBJ1-4; D might be TRBD1 (5 bases). Germline-derived CDR1 and CDR2 are LNHDA and SQIVND (reference sequence). V dropped 6 bases and J dropped 5 bases, with 13 bases sitting between them. The CDR3 has 14 amino acids. This CDR3 reads CASRPRQGNEKLFF. The CDR3 DNA reads TGTGCCAGTAGGCCCAGGCAGGGAAATGAAAAACTGTTTTTT.

The chain joins TRBV4-1 to TRBJ2-2, with 10 positions matching TRBD1. Per the germline V gene, CDR1 is MGHRA and CDR2 is YSYEKL. The CDR3 is 15 residues long. With 4 bases clipped from V and 4 bases from J, the junction kept 3 bases outside the gene matches. Here the CDR3 reads CASSPGQGTTGELFF. The DNA of the CDR3 is TGCGCCAGCAGCCCGGGACAGGGGACCACCGGGGAGCTGTTTTTT.

The rearrangement links TRBV19 to TRBJ2-1; 10 positions agree with TRBD1. Germline CDR1 reads LNHDA; CDR2 reads SQIVND (reference sequence). The CDR3 runs to 16 residues. Trimming removed 5 bases from V and 6 bases from J; junction bases left unmatched: 10. CDR3 bases: TGTGCCAGTAGTCCACCCTGGGACAGGGGCGGCAATGAGCAGTTCTTC. This encodes CASSPPWDRGGNEQFF.

This clone was observed a handful of times. The rearrangement links TRBV7-9 to TRBJ2-7; tentatively, D is TRBD1 (5 bases). Per the germline V gene, CDR1 is SEHNR and CDR2 is FQNEAQ (reference sequence). Trimming took 5 bases from V and 1 from J, leaving 9 bases between them. This CDR3 is 13 amino acids long. CDR3 region: CASSPDTSYEQYF. DNA for the CDR3: TGTGCCAGCAGCCCGGACACTTCCTACGAGCAGTACTTC.

CDR3 sequence reads: CASSGGVGPEGYTF. As DNA, the CDR3 is TGTGCCAGCAGTGGGGGGGTAGGACCGGAGGGCTACACCTTC. This chain connects TRBV28 to TRBJ1-2, with D tentatively TRBD1 (5 bases). The CDR3 sequence is 14 residues long. The germline gives CDR1 MDHEN, CDR2 SYDVKM. V gave up 5 bases and J gave up 8 bases, with 18 bases separating them.

The chain carries TRBV11-2 and TRBJ1-6; the D gene is possibly TRBD1 (5 bases). Trimming shortened V by 5 bases and J by 12 bases, and 17 bases separated the two germline ends. CDR3 length equals 14 residues. CDR1 is SGHAT, CDR2 FQNNGV, per germline. DNA for the CDR3: TGTGCCAGCAGCCCTTTCGGACAAAAGGAACCCCTCCACTTT. It is translated as CASSPFGQKEPLHF. Together with reference TRBV11-2 and TRBJ1-6, the CDR3 gives the full variable domain: EAGVAQSPRYKIIEKRQSVAFWCNPISGHATLYWYQQILGQGPKLLIQFQNNGVVDDSQLPKDRFSAERLKGVDSTLKIQPAKLEDSAVYLCASSPFGQKEPLHFGNGTRLTVT.

The chain carries TRBV19 and TRBJ1-5; 7 bases match TRBD1. Germline CDR1 reads LNHDA; CDR2 reads SQIVND (reference sequence). J lost 1 base, V lost 6 bases, and 9 bases had no gene match. This CDR3 is built from 16 residues. The DNA for the CDR3 is TGTGCCAGTAGGGGACAGATGACTTTCAGCAATCAGCCCCAGCATTTT. It specifies CASRGQMTFSNQPQHF. Full variable domain (rest looked up from reference TRBV19 and TRBJ1-5): DGGITQSPKYLFRKEGQNVTLSCEQNLNHDAMYWYRQDPGQGLRLIYYSQIVNDFQKGDIAEGYSVSREKKESFPLTVTSAQKNPTAFYLCASRGQMTFSNQPQHFGDGTRLSIL.

CDR3 nucleotides: TGTGCCAGCAGTTACCAAAGGGGGAGAACACAAGAGACCCAGTACTTC. Protein sequence: CASSYQRGRTQETQYF. The chain is built from TRBV6-2 or TRBV6-3 and TRBJ2-5, with D possibly TRBD1 on 6 matching bases. CDR3 length: 16 amino acids. V was pared by 2 bases and J by 2 bases, with 15 bases between. CDR1 and CDR2 from the germline V gene are MNHEY and SVGEGT.

The J gene is TRBJ1-1, the V gene TRBV5-5, with 9 positions matching TRBD1. CDR1 and CDR2 from the germline V gene are SGHKS and YYEKEE (reference sequence). With 5 bases clipped from V and 1 base from J, the junction kept 3 bases outside the gene matches. The CDR3 has 14 residues. CDR3 amino acids: CASRWDRANTEAFF. The CDR3 DNA reads TGTGCCAGCAGGTGGGACAGGGCGAACACTGAAGCTTTCTTT.

This chain connects TRBV6-5 to TRBJ2-3, with TRBD2 matching 7 bases. The CDR3 consists of 13 residues. J lost 6 bases, V lost 6 bases, and 6 bases had no gene match. Germline V gives CDR1 MNHEY, CDR2 SVGAGI. The DNA for the CDR3 is TGTGCCAGCAGGAGGGACTACGGGGATACGCAGTATTTT. Protein sequence: CASRRDYGDTQYF.

Details on this clone: Other DNA sequences in the sample encode the same CDR3. This chain joins TRBV12-3 or TRBV12-4 and TRBJ1-3; D is uncertain. Trimming left V 2 bases short and J 4 bases short, with 3 bases between. The CDR3 contains 12 residues. CDR3 DNA sequence: TGTGCCAGCAGTTTACCGGGAAACACCATATATTTT. The encoded protein is CASSLPGNTIYF.

The chain links TRBV7-2 to TRBJ2-2; maybe TRBD1 (5 bases). Germline CDR1 is SGHTA and CDR2 is FQGNSA. The V end lost 0 bases, the J end lost 4 bases, and 9 bases lay between the germline ends. This CDR3 region has 15 residues. Here the CDR3 reads CASSLAQATTGELFF. CDR3 DNA sequence: TGTGCCAGCAGCTTAGCACAGGCGACCACCGGGGAGCTGTTTTTT.

The table lists this clone with a count of one. The chain uses TRBV6-4 and TRBJ1-2, with D uncertain. The germline V gene has CDR1 MRHNA and CDR2 SNTAGT. The CDR3 is 13 amino acids. V lost 4 bases and J lost 8, with 14 bases in between. The CDR3 coding sequence is TGTGCCAGCAGTGGCGACTCCCCCTTCGGCTACACCTTC. It translates to CASSGDSPFGYTF.

V usage is TRBV5-6 and J usage is TRBJ2-7; 15 bases line up with TRBD2. The germline V gene encodes CDR1 SGHDT and CDR2 YYEEEE. This CDR3 region has 17 residues. V shed 0 bases, J shed 6 bases, and the junction held 7 bases outside the gene matches. The CDR3 sequence is CASSLVFRTSGRAEQYF. CDR3 sequence (DNA): TGTGCCAGCAGCTTGGTTTTCCGGACTAGCGGGAGGGCCGAGCAGTACTTC. The variable domain in full, with the rest retrieved from reference TRBV5-6 and TRBJ2-7, is DAGVTQSPTHLIKTRGQQVTLRCSPKSGHDTVSWYQQALGQGPQFIFQYYEEEERQRGNFPDRFSGHQFPNYSSELNVNALLLGDSALYLCASSLVFRTSGRAEQYFGPGTRLTVT.

The V and J genes are TRBV28 and TRBJ2-2; TRBD1 might be the D (7 bases). The CDR3 covers 16 residues. Germline CDR1 is MDHEN and CDR2 is SYDVKM. Trimming cost V 7 bases and J 5 bases, with 20 bases left between them. The CDR3: CASTRGGTVVTGELFF. The CDR3 DNA is TGTGCCAGCACCCGGGGCGGGACAGTAGTTACCGGGGAGCTGTTTTTT.

The chain links TRBV5-4 to TRBJ1-2; D not resolved. V was clipped by 1 base and J by 4 bases, with 8 bases between them. This CDR3 is 13 amino acids long. Germline V gives CDR1 SGHNT, CDR2 YYREEE (reference sequence). In DNA form, the CDR3 reads TGTGCCAGCAGCTTGCAGCGCGGCTATGGCTACACCTTC. Translation: CASSLQRGYGYTF.

The CDR3 DNA sequence: TGTGCCAGCAGTTTCGCGGGAGACCTCTACAATGAGCAGTTCTTC. Its protein is CASSFAGDLYNEQFF. This chain connects TRBV27 to TRBJ2-1; TRBD2 matches at 7 bases. Germline trimming cut 3 bases from V and 3 bases from J; bases unmatched to any gene: 5. Germline CDR1 reads MNHEY; CDR2 reads SMNVEV (reference sequence). This CDR3 is 15 amino acids long.